This is a list of T cell receptor beta chains from one sample in a study of regulatory T cells in long-lasting Graves disease. A single record per CDR3 protein comes from TCRdb applying MiXCR to the multiplex PCR reads. The sample records about 310,000 distinct CDR3 sequences, roughly a fifth being singletons. Specimen: peripheral blood mononuclear cells (PBMCs), collected when the disease was refractory, from a patient treated with antithyroid drugs. The receptors derive from a female donor with Graves disease. Each CDR3 is given with its conserved first and last residue. The D gene is left open where the match is weak. Not all rows give a size; the values are once, few, many and, for expanded clones, a class.

>TRBV10-3|-|TRBJ1-5|TRBD1
CAISESLGQGNQPQHF
TGTGCCATCAGTGAGTCGCTGGGACAGGGGAATCAGCCCCAGCATTTT
>TRBV24-1|few|TRBJ1-5|-
CATSRDTNQPQHF
TGTGCCACATCGAGGGACACAAATCAGCCCCAGCATTTT
>TRBV7-3|few|TRBJ2-1|-
CASSKRGNEQFF
TGTGCCAGCAGCAAACGGGGCAATGAGCAGTTCTTC
>TRBV4-1|-|TRBJ1-5|-
CASSQDWRQAKGENQPQHF
TGCGCCAGCAGCCAAGATTGGCGGCAGGCGAAAGGTGAGAATCAGCCCCAGCATTTT
>TRBV12-3/TRBV12-4|-|TRBJ2-7|TRBD1
CASSFGGTGGRGQQYF
TGTGCCAGCAGTTTTGGCGGGACAGGGGGCCGGGGTCAGCAGTACTTC
>TRBV7-8|-|TRBJ2-1|TRBD2
CASSLIQGLAGGGHNEQFF
TGTGCCAGCAGCTTAATTCAGGGTCTAGCGGGAGGAGGGCACAATGAGCAGTTCTTC
>TRBV7-9|-|TRBJ1-4|TRBD1
CASSLAGTGLEKLFF
TGTGCCAGCAGCTTGGCCGGGACAGGGCTTGAAAAACTGTTTTTT
>TRBV6-1|few|TRBJ2-2|TRBD2
CASGASGRAPGELFF
TGTGCCAGCGGTGCCAGCGGGAGGGCCCCCGGGGAGCTGTTTTTT
>TRBV28|many|TRBJ1-1|-
CASRDTRNTEAFF
TGTGCCAGCAGGGACACCCGGAACACTGAAGCTTTCTTT
>TRBV11-2|many|TRBJ2-5|-
CASSLGGIQETQYF
TGTGCCAGCAGCTTAGGAGGGATCCAAGAGACCCAGTACTTC
>TRBV20-1|-|TRBJ2-2|TRBD2
CSATSTHSGTHTGELFF
TGCAGTGCTACTTCGACTCACAGCGGGACCCACACCGGGGAGCTGTTTTTT
>TRBV20-1|few|TRBJ2-4|-
CSAPDSLVFGAKNIQYF
TGCAGTGCGCCGGACTCGCTGGTTTTCGGTGCCAAAAACATTCAGTACTTC
>TRBV20-1|-|TRBJ2-7|-
CSARDPGTDSYEQYF
TGCAGTGCTAGAGACCCCGGGACGGATTCCTACGAGCAGTACTTC
>TRBV6-1|once|TRBJ2-7|-
CASSPLVRSPAYEQYF
TGTGCCAGCAGCCCCCTCGTCAGGTCCCCAGCCTACGAGCAGTACTTC
>TRBV4-1|many|TRBJ1-1|-
CASSHALKNTEAFF
TGCGCCAGCAGCCACGCTCTGAAGAACACTGAAGCTTTCTTT
>TRBV12-3/TRBV12-4|-|TRBJ2-2|-
CASTLHTGINTGELFF
TGTGCCAGCACCCTACACACAGGAATCAACACCGGGGAGCTGTTTTTT
>TRBV4-1|few|TRBJ1-1|-
CASSTPPQGGDTEAFF
TGCGCCAGCAGCACTCCACCCCAGGGTGGGGACACTGAAGCTTTCTTT
>TRBV28|many|TRBJ2-5|TRBD2
CASSFSGGAQYF
TGTGCCAGCAGTTTCTCCGGGGGGGCCCAGTACTTC
>TRBV19|-|TRBJ2-5|TRBD1
CASSGLRGQGKETQYF
TGTGCCAGTAGCGGGCTGAGGGGACAGGGGAAGGAGACCCAGTACTTC
>TRBV20-1|many|TRBJ2-7|TRBD2
CSALTSTNYEQYF
TGCAGTGCTTTGACTAGCACAAACTACGAGCAGTACTTC
>TRBV6-2/TRBV6-3|many|TRBJ2-7|-
CASREGNSYEQYF
TGTGCCAGCAGGGAGGGTAACTCCTACGAGCAGTACTTC
>TRBV11-2|many|TRBJ1-3|-
CASSLEGFSGNTIYF
TGTGCCAGCAGCTTAGAGGGCTTCTCTGGAAACACCATATATTTT
>TRBV4-1|-|TRBJ2-7|-
CASSQVLPGGGHYEQYF
TGCGCCAGCAGCCAAGTGTTACCGGGCGGGGGACACTACGAGCAGTACTTC
>TRBV6-1|many|TRBJ1-2|TRBD1
CASSPGQGGSGYTF
TGTGCCAGCAGTCCAGGACAGGGGGGGTCTGGCTACACCTTC
>TRBV19|-|TRBJ1-1|-
CASSHAAPQGAGTNTEAFF
TGTGCCAGTAGCCATGCAGCCCCCCAAGGTGCGGGGACGAACACTGAAGCTTTCTTT
>TRBV28|many|TRBJ2-5|-
CARRGALQETQYF
TGTGCCCGTCGAGGGGCTCTCCAAGAGACCCAGTACTTC
>TRBV25-1|-|TRBJ1-1|-
CASSTRGSNTEAFF
TGTGCCAGCAGTACTCGCGGATCGAACACTGAAGCTTTCTTT
>TRBV29-1|-|TRBJ2-5|-
CSVDFPRTQYF
TGCAGCGTAGACTTCCCACGGACCCAGTACTTC
>TRBV15|many|TRBJ1-6|-
CATSRENSPLHF
TGTGCCACCAGCAGAGAGAATTCACCCCTCCACTTT
>TRBV5-1|many|TRBJ2-2|TRBD1
CASSLAVGQAAGELFF
TGCGCCAGCAGCTTGGCGGTTGGACAGGCTGCCGGGGAGCTGTTTTTT
>TRBV19|many|TRBJ1-1|-
CASSIWEGNTEAFF
TGTGCCAGTAGTATCTGGGAAGGCAACACTGAAGCTTTCTTT
>TRBV28|many|TRBJ1-2|TRBD1
CASRTGDGYTF
TGTGCCAGCAGGACAGGGGATGGCTACACCTTC
>TRBV24-1|-|TRBJ2-2|-
CATSDSAGTITGELFF
TGTGCCACCAGTGATTCCGCGGGGACAATCACCGGGGAGCTGTTTTTT
>TRBV30|-|TRBJ2-2|TRBD2
CAWTRTSGRSGGELFF
TGTGCCTGGACCCGGACTAGCGGGAGATCGGGCGGGGAGCTGTTTTTT
>TRBV3-1|-|TRBJ2-5|-
CASSSRDMALETQYF
TGTGCCAGCAGTAGTCGGGACATGGCTTTAGAGACCCAGTACTTC
>TRBV2|few|TRBJ2-1|TRBD2
CASSEWLAASNEQFF
TGTGCCAGCAGCGAATGGCTAGCGGCCTCCAATGAGCAGTTCTTC
>TRBV19|-|TRBJ2-7|-
CASSRMDSYEQYF
TGTGCCAGTAGTAGAATGGACAGCTACGAGCAGTACTTC
>TRBV20-1|many|TRBJ2-5|-
CSARNIGPNVVETQYF
TGCAGTGCTAGAAACATCGGGCCCAATGTGGTGGAGACCCAGTACTTC
>TRBV29-1|many|TRBJ1-1|-
CSASLLIGNTEAFF
TGCAGCGCCTCCCTCCTCATTGGGAACACTGAAGCTTTCTTT
>TRBV7-8|-|TRBJ1-6|-
CASSLRTAGTPLHF
TGTGCCAGCAGCCTTCGGACAGCTGGGACACCCCTCCACTTT
>TRBV5-6|-|TRBJ2-3|TRBD1
CASSRDRGVADTQYF
TGTGCCAGCAGCCGGGACAGGGGAGTTGCAGATACGCAGTATTTT